This TCR beta chain was observed in a study of CD8+ T cells in alopecia areata. The wider study: Each day, treated patients took oral tofacitinib twice, at 5 to 10 mg per dose.

This clone was detected only once. Antigen specificity is unknown. Study conclusions and caveats: Persistence during tofacitinib was seen for many expanded lesional clones in scalp and blood. Greater clonality was observed in lesional scalp samples, especially alopecia totalis/universalis, versus normal scalp. Among the 100 top clones, expanded CD8+ clones, like scalp clonality, were significantly decreased by tofacitinib.

This sample's treatment: oral pan-JAK inhibitor, 5-10 mg twice daily. RNA was extracted and reverse transcribed into cDNA as the sequencing template. Assay used: immunoSEQ multiplex PCR; TCRdb lists only in-frame clones, some missing. The sample includes about 210,000 clones, 66% of them seen just once. This sequence was found in a human donor with alopecia areata. The sequencing here drew on CD4+ T cells sorted from blood, taken at approximately week 42, from a patient treated with tofacitinib.

DNA for the CDR3: TGTGCCAGCAGCGTCAGTGCTTGGTCCGAGCAGTACTTC. The encoded protein is CASSVSAWSEQYF. J is TRBJ2-7 and V is TRBV9; D unresolved. The CDR3 sequence is 13 residues long. Trimming removed 2 bases at V and 6 bases at J, with 12 bases between. Germline lookup yields CDR1 SGDLS and CDR2 YYNGEE. The complete variable domain, with remaining parts taken from reference TRBV9 and TRBJ2-7, reads DSGVTQTPKHLITATGQRVTLRCSPRSGDLSVYWYQQSLDQGLQFLIQYYNGEERAKGNILERFSAQQFPDLHSELNLSSLELGDSALYFCASSVSAWSEQYFGPGTRLTVT.